One and the same sample provided the 23 T cell receptor beta chains below, sequenced in a study of early T cells in non-severe SARS-CoV-2 infection. One entry per CDR3 protein, called by TCRdb with MiXCR from the 5' RACE reads. The table records 35,000 to 45,000 distinct CDR3 sequences, around 6.1% of them present only once. Sample: whole blood. The receptor source for this set is an adult who was a healthcare worker with PCR-confirmed SARS-CoV-2 infection or an uninfected control (not recorded which).

V and J are TRBV20-1 and TRBJ2-7; D perhaps matches TRBD2 (5 bases). CDR3 length: 12 amino acids. Trimming took 6 bases from V and 3 from J, leaving 12 bases between them. Germline values: CDR1 DFQATT, CDR2 SNEGSKA (reference sequence). CDR3 protein: CSAGLENYEQYF. In DNA, the CDR3 is TGCAGTGCCGGACTGGAGAACTACGAGCAGTACTTC.

There are a few counts of this clonotype. The chain carries TRBV4-2 and TRBJ1-2, with 10 bases that match TRBD1. CDR3 size: 18 residues. Trimming cost V 2 bases and J 10 bases; bases outside gene matches: 19. Germline CDR1 reads LGHNA; CDR2 reads YNFKEQ. The chain's CDR3 is CASSQLDSTGGADLFYTF. The DNA for the CDR3 is TGTGCCAGCAGCCAACTGGATTCGACAGGGGGCGCCGACTTGTTCTACACCTTC.

This clonotype was picked up many times. This chain connects TRBV28 to TRBJ2-4; 7 bases agree with TRBD2. The CDR3 extends over 21 amino acids. Germline loops: CDR1 MDHEN, CDR2 SYDVKM. Unmatched junction bases numbered 21, after V lost 3 bases and J lost 1 base. CDR3 bases: TGTGCCAGCAGTTTTCCCCCGAGGGAGGGGATACCCGGGCATGCCAAAAACATTCAGTACTTC. This sequence encodes CASSFPPREGIPGHAKNIQYF. Drawing the rest from reference TRBV28 and TRBJ2-4, the complete variable domain is DVKVTQSSRYLVKRTGEKVFLECVQDMDHENMFWYRQDPGLGLRLIYFSYDVKMKEKGDIPEGYSVSREKKERFSLILESASTNQTSMYLCASSFPPREGIPGHAKNIQYFGAGTRLSVL.

V and J are TRBV3-1 and TRBJ1-5; D is unclear. V was trimmed by 0 bases and J by 1 base, leaving 7 bases between them. Germline V gene lookup returns CDR1 LGHDT and CDR2 YNNKEL (reference sequence). The CDR3 has 15 residues. The CDR3 reads CASSQDARSNQPQHF. In nucleotides, the CDR3 is TGTGCCAGCAGCCAAGATGCACGGAGCAATCAGCCCCAGCATTTT.

This clonotype was seen ten or more times. The chain has TRBV27 and TRBJ2-2, with D unresolved. From germline, CDR1 is MNHEY and CDR2 SMNVEV (reference sequence). The CDR3 sequence is 14 residues long. Trimming stripped 6 bases from V and 6 bases from J, with 14 bases between. CDR3 in DNA: TGTGCCAGCAGCCTCCAATGGCGATCCGGGGAGCTGTTTTTT. Protein: CASSLQWRSGELFF.

There are many counts of this clonotype. V is TRBV20-1 and J is TRBJ1-4, with a possible D match to TRBD1 (6 bases). Germline V gene sequence: CDR1 DFQATT, CDR2 SNEGSKA (reference sequence). The CDR3 consists of 15 residues. Trimming removed 3 bases from V and 5 bases from J, with 16 bases in between. The CDR3 region is CSARDHGGANEKLFF. The CDR3 coding sequence is TGCAGTGCTAGGGATCATGGGGGCGCCAATGAAAAACTGTTTTTT.

This clonotype was observed many times. This chain links TRBV3-1 with TRBJ1-1; D uncertain. Germline CDR1 reads LGHDT; CDR2 reads YNNKEL (reference sequence). The germline V and J ends were trimmed by 6 bases and 3 bases, with 11 bases remaining between them. The CDR3 runs to 13 residues. In DNA form, the CDR3 reads TGTGCCAGCAGTGCGGGGAGGCACACTGAAGCTTTCTTT. Translation gives CASSAGRHTEAFF.

Many counts were recorded for this clonotype. V usage is TRBV20-1 and J usage is TRBJ1-2; TRBD1 might be the D (5 bases). V was pared by 4 bases and J by 1 base, with 10 bases between. The CDR3 covers 13 residues. Germline CDR1 reads DFQATT; CDR2 reads SNEGSKA (reference sequence). CDR3 bases: TGCAGTGCTACGGGACGGCATAACTATGGCTACACCTTC. Translated, it gives CSATGRHNYGYTF.

This clonotype was recorded many times. The chain combines TRBV11-2 with TRBJ2-5; D gene uncertain. With 1 base removed from V and 9 bases from J, the gap between germline ends came to 6 bases. In germline, CDR1 is SGHAT, CDR2 FQNNGV. CDR3 size: 11 residues. The CDR3 sequence is CASSLGEAQYF. DNA of the CDR3: TGTGCCAGCAGCTTAGGAGAAGCCCAGTACTTC.

This clonotype has a count of ten or more. The chain employs TRBV7-9 and TRBJ2-1, with 8 bases lining up with TRBD2. The J segment lost 2 bases and the V segment lost 4 bases, leaving 7 bases of the junction unmatched. Germline V lookup: CDR1 SEHNR, CDR2 FQNEAQ (reference sequence). There are 16 residues in the CDR3. CDR3 sequence: CASSWSGGLTYNEQFF. For the CDR3, the DNA is TGTGCCAGCAGCTGGAGCGGGGGCCTCACCTACAATGAGCAGTTCTTC.

In DNA, the CDR3 is TGTGCCAGCAGCTTAAGCGGAAACACCATATATTTT. This codes for CASSLSGNTIYF. The rearrangement joins TRBV11-2 to TRBJ1-3; unclear D gene. The germline V and J ends were trimmed by 2 bases and 4 bases, with 3 bases remaining between them. This CDR3 is 12 amino acids long. Germline loops: CDR1 SGHAT, CDR2 FQNNGV.

A few counts support this clonotype. The chain combines TRBV7-2 with TRBJ2-1, with TRBD2 matching 8 bases. Trimming cost V 5 bases and J 13 bases; bases outside gene matches: 7. The CDR3 spans 12 residues. From germline, CDR1 is SGHTA and CDR2 FQGNSA. CDR3 amino acids: CASSRTGGLQFF. The CDR3 region has the DNA TGTGCCAGCAGCCGTACGGGGGGGCTCCAGTTCTTC.

The chain uses TRBV6-1 and TRBJ2-3; D not resolved. This CDR3 spans 14 amino acids. From germline, CDR1 is MNHNS and CDR2 SASEGT. V lost 7 bases, J lost 0 bases, and 11 bases lay in between. The CDR3 nucleotides are TGTGCCAGCAATCGAAAGGCTAGCACAGATACGCAGTATTTT. It encodes CASNRKASTDTQYF.

This clonotype appeared many times. The rearrangement joins TRBV4-3 to TRBJ2-1, with D maybe TRBD2 (5 bases). Germline V lookup: CDR1 LGHNA, CDR2 YSLEER. Trimming removed 5 bases from V and 7 bases from J, with 18 bases in between. CDR3 size: 15 residues. The CDR3 sequence is CASSERRASSNEQFF. CDR3 in DNA: TGCGCCAGCAGCGAGCGGCGAGCCTCCTCAAATGAGCAGTTCTTC.

The V gene is TRBV11-2, the J gene TRBJ1-3; 8 nucleotides align to TRBD1. The length of the CDR3 is 14 residues. V lost 5 bases, J lost 6 bases, and 6 bases stayed unmatched. The germline V gene encodes CDR1 SGHAT and CDR2 FQNNGV. The CDR3 region is CASSPTGAENTIYF. The CDR3 region has the DNA TGTGCCAGCAGCCCGACAGGGGCAGAAAACACCATATATTTT.

This clonotype was counted only a few times. The chain carries TRBV18 and TRBJ2-3, with 11 nucleotides matching TRBD1. The CDR3 totals 16 residues. J gave up 2 bases and V 2 bases, and 3 bases lay outside the gene matches. In germline, CDR1 is KGHSH, CDR2 LQKENI. CDR3 sequence (DNA): TGTGCCAGCTCACCATCGGACAGGGGGCACACAGATACGCAGTATTTT. Its protein product is CASSPSDRGHTDTQYF.

This rearrangement joins TRBV6-2 or TRBV6-3 to TRBJ2-3, with a tentative D call TRBD1 (6 bases). The V gene lost 7 bases and the J gene lost 3 bases, with 20 bases spanning the gap. CDR1 is MNHEY and CDR2 is SVGEGT in the germline V gene. The CDR3 is 16 residues long. The CDR3 loop reads CASTPRAAGATDTQYF. CDR3 sequence (DNA): TGTGCCAGCACCCCCAGGGCCGCAGGGGCGACAGATACGCAGTATTTT.

In this sample, this clonotype turned up many times. The chain has TRBV12-3 or TRBV12-4 and TRBJ1-5; D is possibly TRBD1 (6 bases). The CDR3 is 13 residues long. V was trimmed by 7 bases and J by 4 bases, leaving 11 bases between them. The CDR3 nucleotides read TGTGCCAGCACCGATACAGGGAATCAGCCCCAGCATTTT. Amino acid sequence: CASTDTGNQPQHF.

This clonotype was recorded at least ten times. The chain joins TRBV14 to TRBJ1-1, with D unclear. Trimming removed 0 bases at V and 9 bases at J, with 11 bases between. The CDR3 has 13 amino acids. Germline V CDR1 and CDR2: SGHDN, FVKESK. CDR3 sequence reads: CASSQDRRRQAFF. The CDR3 DNA is TGTGCCAGCAGCCAAGATCGGCGACGGCAAGCTTTCTTT.

This chain joins TRBV7-2 and TRBJ1-2; 7 bases are a match to TRBD1. V gave up 1 base and J gave up 2 bases; unmatched junction bases: 4. The CDR3 consists of 15 residues. From germline, CDR1 is SGHTA and CDR2 FQGNSA. This CDR3 is CASSLVGTDNYGYTF. The CDR3, as DNA: TGTGCCAGCAGCTTAGTAGGGACAGACAACTATGGCTACACCTTC.

This clonotype was seen a handful of times. The chain recombines TRBV12-3 or TRBV12-4 with TRBJ2-7, with TRBD1 identical over 12 bases. Trimming cost V 6 bases and J 7 bases; bases outside gene matches: 10. The CDR3 runs 15 residues. The CDR3: CASRSTGTGGGEQYF. CDR3 sequence (DNA): TGTGCCAGCAGATCAACCGGGACAGGGGGCGGTGAGCAGTACTTC.

This clonotype was seen at least ten times. This sequence joins TRBV10-3 and TRBJ1-2, with D tentatively TRBD1 (5 bases). V lost 7 bases, J lost 3 bases, and 12 bases lay in between. The CDR3 has 13 residues. From germline, CDR1 is ENHRY and CDR2 SYGVKD. CDR3 DNA sequence: TGTGCCATCAATGGGGACGGAGACTATGGCTACACCTTC. Residues: CAINGDGDYGYTF.

This clonotype was observed a handful of times. The J gene is TRBJ2-1, the V gene TRBV29-1; D tentatively reads TRBD1 or TRBD2 (6 bases each). Trimming took off 1 base at V and 9 bases at J, with 16 bases between the two ends. The germline V gene encodes CDR1 SQVTM and CDR2 ANQGSEA. This CDR3 has 14 amino acids. CDR3 in amino acids: CSVEGAGGPTEQFF. As DNA, the CDR3 is TGCAGCGTTGAAGGGGCTGGGGGGCCCACTGAGCAGTTCTTC.